The 23 T cell receptor beta chains reported below all come from one sample, sequenced in a study of CD8 T cells in Susac syndrome. Roughly 0.45 to 1 ug RNA was reverse transcribed with random hexamers. MiXCR, applied by TCRdb to the immunoSEQ multiplex PCR reads, yields one record per CDR3 protein. The sample has under 200,000 distinct CDR3 sequences, 85% to 95% seen once. Sequences were obtained from CD4+ T cells from PBMCs. The receptors stem from a human donor in good health.

The chain uses TRBV20-1 and TRBJ2-7; 12 bases align to TRBD1. Germline values: CDR1 DFQATT, CDR2 SNEGSKA (reference sequence). V shed 6 bases and J 6 bases; nucleotides not matched to a gene: 6. CDR3 length: 13 residues. CDR3 protein: CSAPGQGAREQYF. CDR3 coding DNA: TGCAGTGCCCCGGGACAGGGGGCCCGCGAGCAGTACTTC.

The chain recombines TRBV28 with TRBJ2-7; D gene unclear. V was clipped by 10 bases and J by 6 bases, with 13 bases between them. Germline CDR1 and CDR2: MDHEN and SYDVKM. The CDR3 is made up of 11 amino acids. The CDR3: CATLAASEQYV. DNA of the CDR3: TGTGCCACCCTCGCCGCCTCCGAGCAGTACGTC.

V and J are TRBV7-2 and TRBJ2-1; D is uncertain. The CDR3 is made up of 15 amino acids. V was pared by 1 base and J by 1 base, with 8 bases between. Germline CDR1 reads SGHTA; CDR2 reads FQGNSA. CDR3 in DNA: TGTGCCAGCAGCTTAGAACCTGGGTCCTACAATGAGCAGTTCTTC. This encodes CASSLEPGSYNEQFF.

The rearrangement uses TRBV27 and TRBJ1-1; 9 bases are a match to TRBD1. The V gene end was trimmed by 7 bases and the J gene end by 3 bases; junction bases not matched to a gene: 18. The CDR3 sequence is 18 residues long. Germline assignment: CDR1 MNHEY and CDR2 SMNVEV (reference sequence). CDR3 nucleotides: TGTGCCAGCACCCGACTAACAGGGGGCGTCGCGATGGACACTGAAGCTTTCTTT. Translated, it gives CASTRLTGGVAMDTEAFF.

This clonotype is a singleton in its sample. The chain couples TRBV15 to TRBJ2-6; D uncertain. CDR3 length: 16 amino acids. Trimming took 0 bases from V and 0 from J, leaving 6 bases between them. CDR1 and CDR2 from the germline V gene are LNHNV and YYDKDF (reference sequence). CDR3: CATSRDRSSGANVLTF. CDR3 in DNA: TGTGCCACCAGCAGAGATCGATCCTCTGGGGCCAACGTCCTGACTTTC.

This chain connects TRBV18 to TRBJ2-1, with 8 bases lining up with TRBD1. Germline lookup yields CDR1 KGHSH and CDR2 LQKENI. The CDR3 contains 13 residues. V was pared by 6 bases and J by 8 bases, with 6 bases of the junction left unmatched. CDR3 protein: CASSLDRDDEQFF. The DNA of the CDR3 is TGTGCCAGCTCCTTGGACAGGGATGATGAGCAGTTCTTC. Full variable domain (remainder filled in from reference TRBV18 and TRBJ2-1): NAGVMQNPRHLVRRRGQEARLRCSPMKGHSHVYWYRQLPEEGLKFMVYLQKENIIDESGMPKERFSAEFPKEGPSILRIQQVVRGDSAAYFCASSLDRDDEQFFGPGTRLTVL.

The chain links TRBV7-2 to TRBJ2-1, with 8 bases matching TRBD2. This CDR3 comprises 13 residues. V dropped 2 bases and J dropped 10; count of bases not matched to a gene: 4. Per the germline V gene, CDR1 is SGHTA and CDR2 is FQGNSA. In DNA, the CDR3 is TGTGCCAGCAGCTTATCACCTAGCGGGGAGCAGTTCTTC. Translating gives CASSLSPSGEQFF.

This chain joins TRBV6-6 and TRBJ1-1; no clear D. Trimming removed 7 bases from V and 1 base from J, with 7 bases in between. Per germline, CDR1 MNHNY and CDR2 SVGAGI (reference sequence). The CDR3 spans 12 residues. CDR3 DNA: TGTGCCAGCATAGTCGGGAACACTGAAGCTTTCTTT. This encodes CASIVGNTEAFF.

J is TRBJ2-1 and V is TRBV11-2, with 10 bases aligning to TRBD2. CDR1 and CDR2 from the germline V gene are SGHAT and FQNNGV. Trimming cost V 1 base and J 6 bases; bases outside gene matches: 6. The CDR3 is made up of 16 amino acids. CDR3 bases: TGTGCCAGCAGCTTAGCGGGACTAGCGACAGGCAATGAGCAGTTCTTC. As protein: CASSLAGLATGNEQFF.

V is TRBV20-1 and J is TRBJ1-2, with 9 bases fitting TRBD1. Per the germline V gene, CDR1 is DFQATT and CDR2 is SNEGSKA (reference sequence). The junction had 8 bases not matched to a gene; V was cut back by 6 bases and J by 6 bases. The CDR3 is 13 amino acids. DNA of the CDR3: TGCAGTGCCCGGGACAGGGTTAGCGATGGCTACACCTTC. It yields the protein CSARDRVSDGYTF.

The chain has TRBV7-2 and TRBJ2-7; TRBD2 might be the D (6 bases). Per the germline V gene, CDR1 is SGHTA and CDR2 is FQGNSA. The V gene lost 5 bases and the J gene lost 6 bases, with 14 bases spanning the gap. This CDR3 region has 13 residues. This chain's CDR3 is CASSLPGVLEQYF. The CDR3, as DNA: TGTGCCAGCAGCCTCCCGGGGGTTCTCGAGCAGTACTTC.

The chain joins TRBV3-1 to TRBJ1-2; D gene unclear. Germline CDR1 reads LGHDT; CDR2 reads YNNKEL (reference sequence). The CDR3 consists of 12 residues. V lost 4 bases and J lost 2, with 5 bases in between. CDR3 nucleotides: TGTGCCAGCAGCCCACAGAACTATGGCTACACCTTC. This gives the protein CASSPQNYGYTF.

The V gene is TRBV24-1, the J gene TRBJ1-2; tentative D call: TRBD1 (6 bases). Deletions cut 5 bases from V and 2 bases from J, with 14 bases between. Germline CDR1 and CDR2: KGHDR and SFDVKD. The CDR3 is 15 amino acids. CDR3: CATSGMGRGNYGYTF. CDR3 coding DNA: TGTGCCACCAGTGGGATGGGCAGGGGCAACTATGGCTACACCTTC.

This chain connects TRBV20-1 to TRBJ2-3, with 7 bases lining up with TRBD2. Losses at the gene ends were 5 bases for V and 1 base for J; bases not matched to a gene: 6. The CDR3 spans 14 residues. Germline V gene sequence: CDR1 DFQATT, CDR2 SNEGSKA (reference sequence). The CDR3 protein is CSASLGGGTDTQYF. The CDR3 DNA reads as TGCAGTGCTTCTTTGGGGGGGGGCACAGATACGCAGTATTTT.

The chain combines TRBV3-1 with TRBJ2-1, with a weak D call TRBD2 (5 bases). This CDR3 has 16 residues. V lost 3 bases and J 0 bases, leaving 12 bases between the germline ends. Germline V gene lookup returns CDR1 LGHDT and CDR2 YNNKEL (reference sequence). CDR3 sequence: CASSQVGGRSYNEQFF. The CDR3 nucleotides read TGTGCCAGCAGCCAGGTTGGAGGCCGCTCCTACAATGAGCAGTTCTTC.

The genes are TRBV5-1 and TRBJ2-1, with a weak D call TRBD1 (6 bases). The CDR3 spans 14 residues. Trimming removed 3 bases at V and 10 bases at J, with 17 bases between. CDR1 SGHRS and CDR2 YFSETQ come from the germline V gene. In nucleotides, the CDR3 is TGCGCCAGCAGCTCCGAAGAGGGGGTAGACGAGCAGTTCTTC. It translates to CASSSEEGVDEQFF.

This chain connects TRBV4-2 to TRBJ2-5; TRBD2 is a possible D gene (6 bases). There are 14 residues in the CDR3. Germline CDR1 is LGHNA and CDR2 is YNFKEQ. V was cut by 4 bases and J by 5 bases, with 14 bases left in between. This CDR3 reads CASSPQTSKETQYF. Written as DNA, the CDR3 is TGTGCCAGCAGCCCACAAACTAGCAAGGAGACCCAGTACTTC.

V and J are TRBV12-3 or TRBV12-4 and TRBJ2-2, with 7 positions matching TRBD1. The CDR3 has 15 amino acids. J lost 0 bases, V lost 6 bases, and 4 bases had no gene match. CDR3 nucleotides: TGTGCCAGCAGAGCCGGGACAGCGAACACCGGGGAGCTGTTTTTT. This codes for CASRAGTANTGELFF.

The V call is TRBV6-2 or TRBV6-3, the J call TRBJ2-1; D call uncertain. V shed 2 bases and J shed 6 bases, with 2 bases lying between them. There are 11 residues in the CDR3. From germline, CDR1 is MNHEY and CDR2 SVGEGT. Written as DNA, the CDR3 is TGTGCCAGCAGTTACACCAATGAGCAGTTCTTC. Its translation is CASSYTNEQFF.

V usage is TRBV3-1 and J usage is TRBJ2-1; 9 bases are shared with TRBD1. CDR3 length equals 13 residues. CDR1 and CDR2 (germline): LGHDT, YNNKEL (reference sequence). J was trimmed by 7 bases and V by 6 bases; bases with no gene match: 4. CDR3 nucleotides: TGTGCCAGCAGTTACAGGGGGCAGAATGAGCAGTTCTTC. Its translation is CASSYRGQNEQFF.

V gene TRBV27 combines with J gene TRBJ2-7; D possibly corresponds to TRBD2 (7 bases). V lost 5 bases and J 9 bases, leaving 23 bases between the germline ends. Germline CDR1 is MNHEY and CDR2 is SMNVEV (reference sequence). The length of the CDR3 is 15 residues. CDR3: CASSLPRGGPLGQYV. CDR3 nucleotide sequence: TGTGCCAGCAGTCTACCCCGCGGGGGCCCCCTAGGGCAGTACGTC.

The V and J genes are TRBV29-1 and TRBJ1-2; possible D gene TRBD1, 5 bases. V lost 4 bases to trimming and J lost 3 bases, with 24 bases between them. CDR1 SQVTM and CDR2 ANQGSEA come from the germline V gene. The CDR3 contains 17 residues. The CDR3 DNA follows: TGCAGCGTTGTAAAGGGTAGTGGTGGGGCGATGGACTATGGCTACACCTTC. It yields the protein CSVVKGSGGAMDYGYTF.

The rearrangement joins TRBV7-9 to TRBJ2-7; D gene unclear. CDR1 is SEHNR, CDR2 FQNEAQ, per germline (reference sequence). The length of the CDR3 is 15 residues. With 1 base removed from V and 3 bases from J, the gap between germline ends came to 13 bases. The CDR3 DNA reads as TGTGCCAGCAGCTTAGAGGATCGCCCAGACTACGAGCAGTACGTC. Protein product: CASSLEDRPDYEQYV.